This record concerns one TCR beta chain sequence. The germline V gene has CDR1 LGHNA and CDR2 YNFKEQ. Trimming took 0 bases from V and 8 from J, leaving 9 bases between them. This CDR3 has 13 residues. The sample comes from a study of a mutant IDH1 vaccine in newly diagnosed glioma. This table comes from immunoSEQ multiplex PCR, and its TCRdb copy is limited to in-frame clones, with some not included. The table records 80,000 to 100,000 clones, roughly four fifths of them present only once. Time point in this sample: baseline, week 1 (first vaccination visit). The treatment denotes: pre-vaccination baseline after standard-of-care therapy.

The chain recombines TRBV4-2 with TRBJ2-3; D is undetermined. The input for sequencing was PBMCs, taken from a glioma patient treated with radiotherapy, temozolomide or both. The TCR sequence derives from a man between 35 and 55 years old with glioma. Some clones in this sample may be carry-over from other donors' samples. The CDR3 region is CASSQDSSGTQYF. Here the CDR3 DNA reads TGTGCCAGCAGCCAAGATTCTTCCGGTACGCAGTATTTT.